One and the same sample provided the 22 T cell receptor beta chains below, sequenced in a study of shared clonotypes between healthy human individuals. Profiled with immunoSEQ multiplex PCR; TCRdb holds only in-frame clones, not every one. The sample records hundreds of thousands of clones, around 73% being singletons. The sequencing sample was made of memory CD4+ T cells sorted from blood. Subset: CD45RA-negative fraction. All receptors derive from a woman in her 30s in good health.

The chain is built from TRBV5-1 and TRBJ2-7, with 14 bases aligning to TRBD2. This CDR3 is 16 amino acids long. J gave up 5 bases and V 4 bases, and 8 bases lay outside the gene matches. The germline CDR1 and CDR2 sequences are SGHRS and YFSETQ. This chain's CDR3 is CASSPGTSGSLNEQYF. CDR3 DNA sequence: TGCGCCAGCAGCCCAGGGACTAGCGGGAGTTTAAACGAGCAGTACTTC.

This CDR3 is CASSPPDYSENTEAFF. For the CDR3, the DNA is TGTGCCAGTAGTCCCCCCGACTACTCCGAGAACACTGAAGCTTTCTTT. The rearrangement links TRBV19 to TRBJ1-1; no clear D. The CDR3 has 16 amino acids. With 5 bases removed from V and 1 base from J, the gap between germline ends came to 17 bases. Germline V gene sequence: CDR1 LNHDA, CDR2 SQIVND (reference sequence).

The sample holds a few counts of this clone. The DNA of the CDR3 is TGCGCCAGCAGCCCGAGTAGGTGGTACGAGCAGTACTTC. Encoded protein: CASSPSRWYEQYF. V is TRBV4-1 and J is TRBJ2-7; D uncertain. Per germline, CDR1 MGHRA and CDR2 YSYEKL. Between the trimmed V and J ends, which lost 4 bases and 4 bases, there was a span of 11 bases. The CDR3 is 13 residues long.

The chain employs TRBV30 and TRBJ2-7; TRBD2 agrees at 7 bases. With 0 bases clipped from V and 5 bases from J, the junction kept 13 bases outside the gene matches. The CDR3 sequence is 16 residues long. Germline-derived CDR1 and CDR2 are GTSNPN and SVGIG (reference sequence). The CDR3, as DNA: TGTGCCTGGAGTGTCCTCACCGCGGGAGCCGATGACGAGCAGTACTTC. Protein product: CAWSVLTAGADDEQYF.

V gene TRBV10-2 combines with J gene TRBJ1-5; 9 bases fit TRBD1. Germline V gives CDR1 WSHSY, CDR2 SAAADI. J gave up 2 bases and V 8 bases, and 4 bases lay outside the gene matches. This CDR3 contains 14 residues. For the CDR3, the DNA is TGCGCCAGCTCAGACAGGGGGGGCAATCAGCCCCAGCATTTT. This encodes CASSDRGGNQPQHF.

This chain's CDR3 is CASSRGTSGSTDTQYF. The CDR3 region has the DNA TGTGCCAGCTCACGAGGGACTAGCGGGAGCACAGATACGCAGTATTTT. The chain carries TRBV18 and TRBJ2-3, with 12 bases aligning to TRBD2. This CDR3 is built from 16 residues. Per germline, CDR1 KGHSH and CDR2 LQKENI. Losses at the gene ends were 4 bases for V and 0 bases for J; bases not matched to a gene: 2.

This clone was seen more than once but under ten times. The chain carries TRBV7-8 and TRBJ2-3; the match to TRBD2 covers 7 bases. Germline CDR1 reads SGHVS; CDR2 reads FQNEAQ. The V gene end was trimmed by 1 base and the J gene end by 4 bases; junction bases not matched to a gene: 8. CDR3 length: 16 residues. For the CDR3, the DNA is TGTGCCAGCAGCTTAGAGCTAGCGGAAATACCAGATACGCAGTATTTT. Its protein is CASSLELAEIPDTQYF.

This clone was counted between two and nine times. This rearrangement joins TRBV6-5 to TRBJ1-2; 8 nucleotides match TRBD1. The germline gives CDR1 MNHEY, CDR2 SVGAGI. This CDR3 comprises 14 residues. The V and J ends lost 8 bases and 6 bases, in that order; junction bases with no gene match: 11. CDR3 nucleotide sequence: TGTGCCAGCGGGGAATTGGGACAGGTTAATGGCTACACCTTC. Translated: CASGELGQVNGYTF.

The chain combines TRBV27 with TRBJ2-7, with TRBD1 matching over 9 bases. The V gene end was trimmed by 2 bases and the J gene end by 5 bases; junction bases not matched to a gene: 7. Germline CDR1 reads MNHEY; CDR2 reads SMNVEV (reference sequence). CDR3 size: 15 residues. CDR3 in DNA: TGTGCCAGCAGTTTAAAACCCGGGACAGGGCACGAGCAGTACTTC. As protein: CASSLKPGTGHEQYF.

The chain joins TRBV27 to TRBJ2-4; D is possibly TRBD1 (5 bases). The CDR3 has 18 amino acids. Per germline, CDR1 MNHEY and CDR2 SMNVEV (reference sequence). The ends were cut back, 2 bases at V and 0 bases at J, with 17 bases in the middle. CDR3 loop: CASSLRGPVMGAKNIQYF. CDR3 nucleotides: TGTGCCAGCAGTTTAAGGGGCCCGGTAATGGGAGCCAAAAACATTCAGTACTTC.

In nucleotides, the CDR3 is TGTGCCAGCAGTTCCGAGACTAGCGGCTACAATGAGCAGTTCTTC. Its translation is CASSSETSGYNEQFF. J is TRBJ2-1 and V is TRBV28, with TRBD2 matching over 9 bases. Germline assignment: CDR1 MDHEN and CDR2 SYDVKM. J gave up 3 bases and V 4 bases, and 4 bases lay outside the gene matches. The CDR3 consists of 15 residues.

The V call is TRBV6-5, the J call TRBJ2-3, with 8 bases identical to TRBD1. The V gene end was trimmed by 6 bases and the J gene end by 4 bases; junction bases not matched to a gene: 6. The CDR3 is 14 residues long. Germline V lookup: CDR1 MNHEY, CDR2 SVGAGI. The CDR3 spells CASRRRTGSDTQYF. The CDR3, as DNA: TGTGCCAGCAGGAGGCGGACAGGGTCAGATACGCAGTATTTT.

This chain links TRBV29-1 with TRBJ1-1, with 7 bases fitting TRBD1. V shed 4 bases, J shed 10 bases, and the junction held 9 bases outside the gene matches. The CDR3 covers 12 residues. Germline CDR1 SQVTM, CDR2 ANQGSEA. CDR3 amino acids: CSVAAGRGRAFF. CDR3 coding DNA: TGCAGCGTTGCGGCGGGCAGGGGGAGAGCTTTCTTT.

The chain links TRBV10-3 to TRBJ2-1; no firm D call. The CDR3 has 13 amino acids. The germline gives CDR1 ENHRY, CDR2 SYGVKD. V lost 11 bases to trimming and J lost 3 bases, with 14 bases between them. This CDR3 reads CAHGHTDYNEQFF. The DNA of the CDR3 is TGTGCCCATGGGCACACCGACTACAATGAGCAGTTCTTC.

This chain links TRBV18 with TRBJ1-4, with D tentatively TRBD1 (6 bases). Germline assignment: CDR1 KGHSH and CDR2 LQKENI. This CDR3 comprises 15 residues. With 1 base removed from V and 7 bases from J, the gap between germline ends came to 13 bases. This CDR3 is CASSPQGDRSEKLFF. DNA for the CDR3: TGTGCCAGCTCACCACAAGGTGACAGGAGTGAAAAACTGTTTTTT.

This clone was picked up many times. J is TRBJ1-4 and V is TRBV19; D might be TRBD1 (6 bases). Germline lookup yields CDR1 LNHDA and CDR2 SQIVND (reference sequence). The CDR3 length is 13 residues. Trimming stripped 11 bases from V and 5 bases from J, with 15 bases between. The CDR3 region is CAVQGAINEKLFF. In DNA form, the CDR3 reads TGTGCCGTACAGGGCGCGATCAATGAAAAACTGTTTTTT.

The chain combines TRBV7-9 with TRBJ1-4, with D possibly matching TRBD1 (5 bases). The CDR3 has 15 amino acids. Germline V gene data show CDR1 as SEHNR and CDR2 as FQNEAQ (reference sequence). V lost 2 bases, J lost 2 bases, and 9 bases lay in between. Written as DNA, the CDR3 is TGTGCCAGCAGCTTACAGGGATATACTAATGAAAAACTGTTTTTT. Its protein is CASSLQGYTNEKLFF.

The chain combines TRBV14 with TRBJ2-7, with 11 bases that match TRBD1. This CDR3 contains 16 residues. V lost 4 bases, J lost 2 bases, and 7 bases stayed unmatched. Germline CDR1 and CDR2: SGHDN and FVKESK. The CDR3 bases are TGTGCCAGCAGCCGGATCGGGACAGGGGGTGCCTACGAGCAGTACTTC. Translated: CASSRIGTGGAYEQYF.

The chain carries TRBV27 and TRBJ2-6; 9 bases agree with TRBD1. The CDR3 extends over 18 amino acids. V shed 3 bases and J 0 bases; nucleotides not matched to a gene: 6. Germline CDR1 is MNHEY and CDR2 is SMNVEV (reference sequence). The CDR3 region has the DNA TGTGCCAGCAGTTTCGTGGGACAGGGCTCCTCTGGGGCCAACGTCCTGACTTTC. Amino acid sequence: CASSFVGQGSSGANVLTF.

DNA for the CDR3: TGTGCCAGCAGTTTCCCCGGAGCCTCTAATGAAAAACTGTTTTTT. This gives the protein CASSFPGASNEKLFF. The V call is TRBV28, the J call TRBJ1-4, with no clear D. The CDR3 is 15 amino acids. Germline assignment: CDR1 MDHEN and CDR2 SYDVKM. V lost 3 bases, J lost 3 bases, and 11 bases lay in between.

The gene calls are TRBV4-1 and TRBJ2-3; possible D gene TRBD2, 5 bases. CDR1 and CDR2 (germline): MGHRA, YSYEKL. There are 17 residues in the CDR3. The V and J ends lost 3 bases and 6 bases respectively, with 22 bases between them. In nucleotides, the CDR3 is TGCGCCAGCAGCCAGGAGGAGCGGAGATGGGGAACCGATACGCAGTATTTT. Residues: CASSQEERRWGTDTQYF.

The V and J genes are TRBV5-1 and TRBJ2-7, with TRBD2 as a possible D gene (7 bases). V gave up 4 bases and J gave up 0 bases, with 14 bases separating them. This CDR3 is built from 15 residues. The germline CDR1 and CDR2 sequences are SGHRS and YFSETQ. CDR3 in amino acids: CASSGGAVSSYEQYF. CDR3 in DNA: TGCGCCAGCAGCGGGGGGGCGGTTAGCTCCTACGAGCAGTACTTC.